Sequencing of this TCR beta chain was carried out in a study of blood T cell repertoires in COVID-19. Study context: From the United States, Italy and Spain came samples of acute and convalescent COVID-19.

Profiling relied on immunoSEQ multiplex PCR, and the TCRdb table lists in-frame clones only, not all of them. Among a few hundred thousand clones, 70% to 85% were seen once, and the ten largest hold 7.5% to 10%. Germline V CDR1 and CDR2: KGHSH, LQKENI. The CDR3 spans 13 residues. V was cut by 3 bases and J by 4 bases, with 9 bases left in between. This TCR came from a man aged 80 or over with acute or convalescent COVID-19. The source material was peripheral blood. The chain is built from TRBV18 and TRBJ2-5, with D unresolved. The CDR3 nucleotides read TGTGCCAGCTCACCGTCAGTGGCAGAGACCCAGTACTTC. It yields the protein CASSPSVAETQYF.